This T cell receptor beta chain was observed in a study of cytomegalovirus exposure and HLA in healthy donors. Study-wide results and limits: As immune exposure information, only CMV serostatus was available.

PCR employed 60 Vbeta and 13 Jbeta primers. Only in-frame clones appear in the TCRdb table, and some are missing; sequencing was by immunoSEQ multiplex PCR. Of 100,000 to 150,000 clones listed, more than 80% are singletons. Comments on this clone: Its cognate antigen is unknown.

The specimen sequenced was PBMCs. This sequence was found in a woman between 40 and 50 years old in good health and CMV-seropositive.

The CDR3 reads CAISGSRGPVQETQYF. CDR3 nucleotide sequence: TGTGCCATCAGTGGGTCGCGGGGCCCGGTTCAAGAGACCCAGTACTTC. The chain employs TRBV10-3 and TRBJ2-5; D might be TRBD2 (6 bases). V lost 4 bases to trimming and J lost 2 bases, with 17 bases between them. The CDR3 totals 16 residues. Germline CDR1 ENHRY, CDR2 SYGVKD.